This is a list of T cell receptor beta chains from one sample in a study of blood T cells in healthy people across ages. MiXCR, applied by TCRdb to the 5' RACE reads, yields one record per CDR3 protein. Here the sample spans hundreds of thousands of distinct CDR3 sequences, roughly 20% being singletons. The specimen sequenced was blood. Source of these receptors: an older man in good health. CDR3s include the opening cysteine and the closing phenylalanine or tryptophan. The D gene is left open where the match is weak. Where a row states a size, it is once, few, many or the class of an expanded clone; other rows omit it.

>TRBJ2-3|TRBV29-1|.|.
CSVEKGGDTQYF
TGCAGTGTTGAAAAGGGGGGAGATACGCAGTATTTT
>TRBJ1-3|TRBV18|.|TRBD1
CASFSSGGASGNTIYF
TGTGCCAGCTTCTCTTCAGGGGGCGCGAGCGGAAACACCATATATTTT
>TRBJ2-3|TRBV12-3/TRBV12-4|many|.
CASSLRVGTGTDTQYF
TGTGCCAGCAGTTTACGTGTAGGGACGGGCACAGATACGCAGTATTTT
>TRBJ1-6|TRBV9|few|.
CASSQGLEGDSPLHF
TGTGCCAGCAGCCAGGGGTTGGAGGGGGATTCACCCCTCCACTTT
>TRBJ1-2|TRBV9|few|.
CASSVETDEPIYGYTF
TGTGCCAGCAGCGTAGAAACGGACGAACCAATTTATGGCTACACCTTC
>TRBJ2-5|TRBV4-1|few|TRBD2
CASSQPSGRRAQETQYF
TGCGCCAGCAGCCAGCCTAGCGGTCGCAGGGCCCAAGAGACCCAGTACTTC
>TRBJ1-4|TRBV5-1|.|.
CASSLAWGPNEKLFF
TGCGCCAGCAGCTTGGCCTGGGGGCCTAATGAAAAACTGTTTTTT
>TRBJ2-1|TRBV2|few|TRBD2
CASSDWGLASNEQFF
TGTGCCAGCAGTGACTGGGGACTAGCCTCGAATGAGCAGTTCTTC
>TRBJ1-1|TRBV28|.|.
CASSRQMAEAFF
TGTGCCAGCAGCCGCCAGATGGCTGAAGCTTTCTTT
>TRBJ2-1|TRBV7-2|.|.
CASSLIQGQFF
TGTGCCAGCAGCTTAATTCAGGGTCAGTTCTTC
>TRBJ1-2|TRBV12-3/TRBV12-4|once|.
CASSLNRQRTNYGYTF
TGTGCCAGCAGTTTAAATCGGCAGAGGACTAACTATGGCTACACCTTC
>TRBJ2-1|TRBV5-1|.|TRBD1
CASSWAGQGSSEQFF
TGCGCCAGCAGCTGGGCCGGACAGGGGTCTAGTGAGCAGTTCTTC
>TRBJ2-5|TRBV2|.|TRBD1
CASKYGGTGGESQYF
TGTGCCAGCAAGTACGGCGGGACAGGGGGAGAGTCCCAGTACTTC
>TRBJ1-1|TRBV5-1|.|TRBD1
CASSLVSGTGVTEAFF
TGCGCCAGCAGCTTGGTGTCGGGGACAGGGGTTACTGAAGCTTTCTTT
>TRBJ2-7|TRBV28|.|.
CASSLTVPYEQYF
TGTGCCAGCAGTTTAACGGTTCCCTACGAGCAGTACTTC
>TRBJ2-1|TRBV6-5|few|.
CASSWRGKDEQFF
TGTGCCAGCAGTTGGCGGGGTAAGGATGAGCAGTTCTTC
>TRBJ2-3|TRBV5-1|few|TRBD2
CASSYPGLAGDRDTQYF
TGCGCCAGCAGCTACCCGGGACTAGCGGGAGATCGAGATACGCAGTATTTT
>TRBJ1-5|TRBV29-1|.|.
CSVAGGNSNQPQHF
TGCAGCGTAGCCGGGGGCAATAGCAATCAGCCCCAGCATTTT
>TRBJ2-3|TRBV20-1|.|TRBD1
CSASPLQGQVSDTQYF
TGCAGTGCTAGCCCTCTACAGGGGCAGGTATCCGATACGCAGTATTTT
>TRBJ2-5|TRBV6-5|few|.
CASKKGETRYF
TGTGCCAGCAAAAAGGGGGAGACCCGGTACTTC
>TRBJ1-1|TRBV29-1|.|.
CSVDVGRGTEAFF
TGCAGCGTTGATGTAGGGCGGGGCACTGAAGCTTTCTTT
>TRBJ2-5|TRBV12-3/TRBV12-4|.|.
CASSTWGPPETQYF
TGTGCCAGCAGTACCTGGGGGCCGCCAGAGACCCAGTACTTC
>TRBJ1-1|TRBV6-5|.|.
CASSPGLHLMAFF
TGTGCCAGCAGTCCGGGACTACACTTAATGGCTTTCTTT
>TRBJ2-5|TRBV7-9|few|.
CASSLAGHQETQYF
TGTGCCAGCAGCTTAGCGGGACACCAAGAGACCCAGTACTTC
>TRBJ1-1|TRBV6-5|few|TRBD1
CASSLRDRALEAFF
TGTGCCAGCAGCCTCCGGGACAGGGCCCTTGAAGCTTTCTTT
>TRBJ2-5|TRBV5-1|.|.
CASSFGTTWETQYF
TGCGCCAGCAGCTTTGGGACAACCTGGGAGACCCAGTACTTC
>TRBJ1-2|TRBV29-1|few|TRBD1
CSVGDRSYGYTF
TGCAGCGTTGGGGACAGGAGCTATGGCTACACCTTC
>TRBJ2-3|TRBV5-5|many|.
CASTLTIPTDTQYF
TGTGCCAGCACCTTGACCATCCCCACAGATACGCAGTATTTT
>TRBJ1-2|TRBV29-1|few|.
CSVVLRDYGYTF
TGCAGCGTTGTTTTAAGGGATTATGGCTACACCTTC
>TRBJ2-1|TRBV4-1|few|TRBD2
CASSQEGRGAYNEQFF
TGCGCCAGCAGCCAAGAGGGGCGGGGGGCTTACAATGAGCAGTTCTTC
>TRBJ2-5|TRBV6-5|few|.
CASRSGRGWETQYF
TGTGCCAGCAGAAGTGGCAGGGGATGGGAGACCCAGTACTTC
>TRBJ2-3|TRBV29-1|.|.
CSASGAGEGADTQYF
TGCAGCGCTTCCGGGGCAGGGGAAGGGGCAGATACGCAGTATTTT
>TRBJ2-4|TRBV5-1|.|.
CASSIRADLLAKNIQYF
TGCGCCAGCAGTATCCGAGCTGATCTACTAGCCAAAAACATTCAGTACTTC
>TRBJ1-3|TRBV28|few|.
CASRPDGVSGNTIYF
TGTGCCAGCAGACCCGACGGTGTTTCTGGAAACACCATATATTTT
>TRBJ2-7|TRBV29-1|few|.
CSVTGGAYEQYF
TGCAGCGTTACAGGCGGGGCCTACGAGCAGTACTTC
>TRBJ2-3|TRBV7-3|few|TRBD2
CASSLNSGNTDTQYF
TGTGCCAGCAGCTTAAACAGCGGGAACACAGATACGCAGTATTTT
>TRBJ2-7|TRBV20-1|once|TRBD2
CSARGYRTSGRLYEQYF
TGCAGTGCTAGAGGATATCGGACTAGCGGGAGGTTGTACGAGCAGTACTTC
>TRBJ2-1|TRBV12-3/TRBV12-4|few|.
CASTISPGPYNEQFF
TGTGCCAGCACCATCAGTCCTGGACCCTACAATGAGCAGTTCTTC
>TRBJ1-1|TRBV7-2|few|.
CASSLALNTEALF
TGTGCCAGCAGCTTAGCCCTGAACACTGAAGCTCTCTTT
>TRBJ1-1|TRBV30|.|TRBD1
CAWSVQERGRQAEAFF
TGTGCCTGGAGTGTACAGGAGAGGGGGCGACAAGCTGAAGCTTTCTTT
>TRBJ2-1|TRBV9|many|TRBD2
CASSSQRGGSYNEQFF
TGTGCCAGCAGCTCCCAGCGGGGGGGCTCCTACAATGAGCAGTTCTTC
>TRBJ1-2|TRBV7-2|.|.
CASSLVFWGGYTF
TGTGCCAGCAGCTTAGTGTTTTGGGGTGGCTACACCTTC